Listed below are T cell receptor beta chains from one sample, sequenced in a study of regulatory T cells in long-lasting Graves disease. TCRdb re-analysed the multiplex PCR reads in MiXCR, keeping a single row per CDR3 protein. The sample has 450,000 to 500,000 distinct CDR3 sequences, roughly 16% seen once; the top ten hold 12%. This sample also belongs to another study, concerning T cells in Graves' hyperthyroidism and ophthalmopathy.

Sequencing was performed on peripheral blood mononuclear cells (PBMCs), taken at new diagnosis, from a patient treated with antithyroid drugs. The receptors derive from a man aged 40-55 years with Graves disease. CDR3s include the opening cysteine and the closing phenylalanine or tryptophan. The order of the fields is V gene, D gene, J gene, clone size, CDR3 protein, CDR3 DNA. A D gene is named only where the DNA matches it firmly. Clone size is stated in some rows and not others, as once, few, many or a class when expanded.

v_gene: TRBV29-1; d_gene: -; j_gene: TRBJ2-5; abundance: few; CDR3aa: CSVETAGPVETQYF; CDR3nt: TGCAGCGTTGAGACAGCGGGCCCGGTGGAGACCCAGTACTTC
v_gene: TRBV2; d_gene: TRBD1; j_gene: TRBJ2-7; abundance: many; CDR3aa: CASNQRTGSSYEQYF; CDR3nt: TGTGCCAGCAACCAAAGGACAGGGAGCTCCTACGAGCAGTACTTC
v_gene: TRBV25-1; d_gene: -; j_gene: TRBJ1-6; abundance: -; CDR3aa: CASSDLGDNSPLHF; CDR3nt: TGTGCCAGCAGTGATCTAGGGGATAATTCACCCCTCCACTTT
v_gene: TRBV27; d_gene: -; j_gene: TRBJ2-1; abundance: many; CDR3aa: CASSLRSSSYNEQFF; CDR3nt: TGTGCCAGCAGTTTAAGATCCAGCTCCTACAATGAGCAGTTCTTC
v_gene: TRBV2; d_gene: -; j_gene: TRBJ2-1; abundance: -; CDR3aa: CASSKMGAGGFNEQFF; CDR3nt: TGTGCCAGCAGTAAGATGGGGGCCGGGGGGTTCAATGAGCAGTTCTTC
v_gene: TRBV27; d_gene: TRBD1; j_gene: TRBJ1-2; abundance: many; CDR3aa: CASRRQGAGYGYTF; CDR3nt: TGTGCCAGCAGACGACAGGGGGCAGGCTATGGCTACACCTTC
v_gene: TRBV6-1; d_gene: TRBD1; j_gene: TRBJ1-5; abundance: many; CDR3aa: CASSLTGGGGQPQHF; CDR3nt: TGTGCCAGCAGTCTTACAGGGGGCGGGGGACAGCCCCAGCATTTT
v_gene: TRBV5-1; d_gene: TRBD2; j_gene: TRBJ2-5; abundance: once; CDR3aa: CASSLGLAGGKETQYF; CDR3nt: TGCGCCAGCAGCCTGGGACTAGCGGGAGGCAAAGAGACCCAGTACTTC
v_gene: TRBV7-6; d_gene: -; j_gene: TRBJ2-7; abundance: many; CDR3aa: CASSLALSRADEQYF; CDR3nt: TGTGCCAGCAGCTTAGCGCTTAGCAGGGCTGACGAGCAGTACTTC
v_gene: TRBV7-9; d_gene: -; j_gene: TRBJ1-3; abundance: -; CDR3aa: CASSQGGKPSGNTIYF; CDR3nt: TGTGCCAGCAGCCAAGGGGGGAAACCCTCTGGAAACACCATATATTTT
v_gene: TRBV20-1; d_gene: -; j_gene: TRBJ1-6; abundance: once; CDR3aa: CSARDTAESSYNSPLHF; CDR3nt: TGCAGTGCTAGAGATACCGCAGAGAGCTCCTATAATTCACCCCTCCACTTT
v_gene: TRBV28; d_gene: TRBD1; j_gene: TRBJ1-2; abundance: many; CDR3aa: CASSSDRGRDYGYTF; CDR3nt: TGTGCCAGCAGTTCGGACAGGGGGCGAGACTATGGCTACACCTTC
v_gene: TRBV18; d_gene: TRBD2; j_gene: TRBJ2-7; abundance: many; CDR3aa: CASSPSTSGTYEQYF; CDR3nt: TGTGCCAGCTCACCTAGTACTAGCGGGACCTACGAGCAGTACTTC
v_gene: TRBV28; d_gene: -; j_gene: TRBJ2-4; abundance: many; CDR3aa: CASSLAGSAENIQYF; CDR3nt: TGTGCCAGCAGTTTAGCTGGGAGCGCGGAAAACATTCAGTACTTC
v_gene: TRBV7-9; d_gene: TRBD2; j_gene: TRBJ2-1; abundance: many; CDR3aa: CASWDSGRNEQFF; CDR3nt: TGTGCCAGCTGGGATAGCGGGAGAAATGAGCAGTTCTTC
v_gene: TRBV5-4; d_gene: -; j_gene: TRBJ2-3; abundance: -; CDR3aa: CASSLRAFTDTQYF; CDR3nt: TGTGCCAGCAGCTTGCGCGCTTTCACAGATACGCAGTATTTT
v_gene: TRBV20-1; d_gene: -; j_gene: TRBJ1-5; abundance: -; CDR3aa: CSASAYRDSSQPQHF; CDR3nt: TGCAGTGCTAGTGCGTACAGGGATTCTAGTCAGCCCCAGCATTTT
v_gene: TRBV5-6; d_gene: TRBD1; j_gene: TRBJ1-2; abundance: -; CDR3aa: CASSLMDRPVHGYTF; CDR3nt: TGTGCCAGCAGCTTAATGGACAGGCCAGTCCATGGCTACACCTTC
v_gene: TRBV6-2/TRBV6-3; d_gene: TRBD1; j_gene: TRBJ1-5; abundance: -; CDR3aa: CASKLTGISNQPQHF; CDR3nt: TGTGCCAGCAAACTGACAGGGATTAGCAATCAGCCCCAGCATTTT
v_gene: TRBV28; d_gene: TRBD2; j_gene: TRBJ2-5; abundance: many; CDR3aa: CASSSNKLAGTSETQYF; CDR3nt: TGTGCCAGCAGTTCCAATAAACTAGCGGGGACCTCAGAGACCCAGTACTTC
v_gene: TRBV11-2; d_gene: -; j_gene: TRBJ1-2; abundance: many; CDR3aa: CASSQGGGVGYTF; CDR3nt: TGTGCCAGCAGCCAAGGGGGGGGCGTAGGCTACACCTTC
v_gene: TRBV24-1; d_gene: TRBD2; j_gene: TRBJ2-1; abundance: -; CDR3aa: CATSDRTSGRVRNEQFF; CDR3nt: TGTGCCACCAGTGATCGGACTAGCGGGAGGGTGAGGAATGAGCAGTTCTTC
v_gene: TRBV7-9; d_gene: TRBD2; j_gene: TRBJ2-5; abundance: many; CDR3aa: CASSLMSSGKMETQYF; CDR3nt: TGTGCCAGCAGCTTAATGTCTAGCGGGAAGATGGAGACCCAGTACTTC
v_gene: TRBV28; d_gene: TRBD1; j_gene: TRBJ2-1; abundance: many; CDR3aa: CASSFFKTGILYNEQFF; CDR3nt: TGTGCCAGCAGTTTTTTTAAGACAGGGATATTATACAATGAGCAGTTCTTC
v_gene: TRBV12-3/TRBV12-4; d_gene: -; j_gene: TRBJ2-5; abundance: many; CDR3aa: CASSPRRETQYF; CDR3nt: TGTGCCAGCAGTCCCAGGAGGGAGACCCAGTACTTC
v_gene: TRBV6-9; d_gene: -; j_gene: TRBJ1-2; abundance: few; CDR3aa: CASSYVSASSDYGYTF; CDR3nt: TGTGCCAGCAGTTACGTTTCAGCCAGTAGTGACTATGGCTACACCTTC
v_gene: TRBV12-3/TRBV12-4; d_gene: -; j_gene: TRBJ2-7; abundance: many; CDR3aa: CASSSDGYEQYF; CDR3nt: TGTGCCAGCAGTTCGGACGGCTACGAGCAGTACTTC
v_gene: TRBV7-9; d_gene: TRBD1; j_gene: TRBJ2-7; abundance: few; CDR3aa: CASSFTGVYEQYF; CDR3nt: TGTGCCAGCAGCTTTACAGGGGTCTACGAGCAGTACTTC
v_gene: TRBV25-1; d_gene: -; j_gene: TRBJ2-7; abundance: -; CDR3aa: CASSDRGESYEQYF; CDR3nt: TGTGCCAGCAGTGACAGGGGGGAATCCTACGAGCAGTACTTC
v_gene: TRBV7-3; d_gene: -; j_gene: TRBJ2-2; abundance: many; CDR3aa: CASSRTGDYGGELFF; CDR3nt: TGTGCCAGCAGCCGTACAGGGGACTATGGCGGGGAGCTGTTTTTT
v_gene: TRBV10-3; d_gene: TRBD1; j_gene: TRBJ2-7; abundance: -; CDR3aa: CAISDAGTGSYEQYF; CDR3nt: TGTGCCATCAGTGATGCCGGGACAGGGTCATACGAGCAGTACTTC
v_gene: TRBV10-3; d_gene: -; j_gene: TRBJ1-4; abundance: -; CDR3aa: CAISRGATNEKLFF; CDR3nt: TGTGCCATCAGTCGGGGGGCAACTAATGAAAAACTGTTTTTT
v_gene: TRBV2; d_gene: TRBD2; j_gene: TRBJ2-1; abundance: many; CDR3aa: CASGGGGTSLYEQFF; CDR3nt: TGTGCCAGCGGGGGGGGGGGGACTAGTTTGTATGAGCAGTTCTTC
v_gene: TRBV6-1; d_gene: -; j_gene: TRBJ2-1; abundance: -; CDR3aa: CASTLSGAPYNEQFF; CDR3nt: TGTGCCAGCACCCTGAGCGGTGCACCCTACAATGAGCAGTTCTTC
v_gene: TRBV5-1; d_gene: -; j_gene: TRBJ2-5; abundance: many; CDR3aa: CASSSSPSGTRYQETQYF; CDR3nt: TGCGCCAGCAGCTCATCCCCTTCCGGGACGAGGTACCAAGAGACCCAGTACTTC
v_gene: TRBV15; d_gene: -; j_gene: TRBJ2-1; abundance: few; CDR3aa: CATSDTQPQDSSGRSSYNEQFF; CDR3nt: TGTGCCACCAGCGACACTCAACCCCAGGATAGCTCGGGGAGGAGCTCCTACAATGAGCAGTTCTTC
v_gene: TRBV6-6; d_gene: -; j_gene: TRBJ2-2; abundance: -; CDR3aa: CASSYSRVGNTGELFF; CDR3nt: TGTGCCAGCAGTTACTCGCGCGTGGGGAACACCGGGGAGCTGTTTTTT
v_gene: TRBV5-1; d_gene: -; j_gene: TRBJ2-2; abundance: many; CDR3aa: CASSSTPNTGELFF; CDR3nt: TGCGCCAGCAGCAGCACTCCAAACACCGGGGAGCTGTTTTTT
v_gene: TRBV20-1; d_gene: -; j_gene: TRBJ2-2; abundance: -; CDR3aa: CSARGDSGAGELFF; CDR3nt: TGCAGTGCTAGAGGTGACAGCGGTGCCGGGGAGCTGTTTTTT
v_gene: TRBV20-1; d_gene: TRBD1; j_gene: TRBJ2-1; abundance: -; CDR3aa: CSARPGGAGEQFF; CDR3nt: TGCAGTGCTAGACCAGGGGGCGCAGGGGAGCAGTTCTTC
v_gene: TRBV5-5; d_gene: -; j_gene: TRBJ2-2; abundance: -; CDR3aa: CASSAPGGDPGELFF; CDR3nt: TGTGCCAGCAGCGCGCCGGGCGGGGATCCCGGGGAGCTGTTTTTT
v_gene: TRBV5-1; d_gene: TRBD1; j_gene: TRBJ2-1; abundance: many; CDR3aa: CASSLDRDLFNEQFF; CDR3nt: TGCGCCAGCAGCCTGGACAGGGACCTGTTCAATGAGCAGTTCTTC
v_gene: TRBV7-9; d_gene: -; j_gene: TRBJ2-6; abundance: -; CDR3aa: CASSPRWANVLTF; CDR3nt: TGTGCCAGCAGCCCGAGGTGGGCCAACGTCCTGACTTTC
v_gene: TRBV2; d_gene: -; j_gene: TRBJ2-1; abundance: -; CDR3aa: CASSEDTTFSSYNEQFF; CDR3nt: TGTGCCAGCAGTGAAGATACCACATTCTCCTCCTACAATGAGCAGTTCTTC
v_gene: TRBV15; d_gene: TRBD2; j_gene: TRBJ2-1; abundance: many; CDR3aa: CATSRVGTSVDNEQFF; CDR3nt: TGTGCCACCAGCAGAGTTGGGACTAGCGTCGACAATGAGCAGTTCTTC
v_gene: TRBV28; d_gene: -; j_gene: TRBJ2-5; abundance: -; CDR3aa: CASRTAGKSQYF; CDR3nt: TGTGCCAGCAGGACCGCGGGGAAGAGCCAGTACTTC
v_gene: TRBV6-1; d_gene: TRBD2; j_gene: TRBJ2-1; abundance: few; CDR3aa: CASSRASGVGEQFF; CDR3nt: TGTGCCAGCAGTAGGGCTAGCGGAGTCGGTGAGCAGTTCTTC
v_gene: TRBV2; d_gene: TRBD2; j_gene: TRBJ2-5; abundance: -; CDR3aa: CASGRDWKETQYF; CDR3nt: TGTGCCAGCGGGAGGGACTGGAAAGAGACCCAGTACTTC
v_gene: TRBV20-1; d_gene: -; j_gene: TRBJ1-4; abundance: many; CDR3aa: CSARPRLENEKLFF; CDR3nt: TGCAGTGCTAGGCCGCGACTGGAAAATGAAAAACTGTTTTTT
v_gene: TRBV30; d_gene: TRBD2; j_gene: TRBJ2-7; abundance: -; CDR3aa: CAWSSTPLAGLTYEQYF; CDR3nt: TGTGCCTGGAGTTCGACTCCTCTAGCGGGATTGACCTACGAGCAGTACTTC
v_gene: TRBV3-1; d_gene: -; j_gene: TRBJ1-2; abundance: many; CDR3aa: CASSHNGRDYGYTF; CDR3nt: TGTGCCAGCAGCCATAACGGAAGGGACTATGGCTACACCTTC
v_gene: TRBV4-2; d_gene: TRBD2; j_gene: TRBJ2-2; abundance: few; CDR3aa: CASSRGGRGTGELFF; CDR3nt: TGTGCCAGCAGCCGGGGCGGGAGGGGTACCGGGGAGCTGTTTTTT
v_gene: TRBV20-1; d_gene: TRBD1; j_gene: TRBJ2-7; abundance: -; CDR3aa: CSARGRTGGHNEQYF; CDR3nt: TGCAGTGCTAGAGGCCGGACAGGGGGCCACAACGAGCAGTACTTC
v_gene: TRBV6-5; d_gene: TRBD1; j_gene: TRBJ1-1; abundance: -; CDR3aa: CASSYGTGSAEAFF; CDR3nt: TGTGCCAGCAGTTACGGGACAGGGTCCGCTGAAGCTTTCTTT
v_gene: TRBV20-1; d_gene: TRBD1; j_gene: TRBJ2-3; abundance: many; CDR3aa: CSARPGQGDIDTQYF; CDR3nt: TGCAGTGCTAGACCCGGACAGGGGGACATAGATACGCAGTATTTT
v_gene: TRBV7-9; d_gene: -; j_gene: TRBJ2-7; abundance: many; CDR3aa: CAGQLVGPSVEQYF; CDR3nt: TGTGCCGGCCAGCTGGTAGGGCCCTCGGTCGAGCAGTACTTC
v_gene: TRBV5-4; d_gene: TRBD1; j_gene: TRBJ2-4; abundance: few; CDR3aa: CASSLGQGAEGKNIQYF; CDR3nt: TGTGCCAGCAGCTTGGGACAGGGGGCCGAGGGCAAAAACATTCAGTACTTC
v_gene: TRBV7-9; d_gene: -; j_gene: TRBJ2-1; abundance: few; CDR3aa: CASSPPGIHNEQFF; CDR3nt: TGTGCCAGCAGCCCCCCAGGGATCCACAATGAGCAGTTCTTC
v_gene: TRBV2; d_gene: -; j_gene: TRBJ2-5; abundance: many; CDR3aa: CASSANPIGQLEETQYF; CDR3nt: TGTGCCAGCAGTGCTAACCCCATCGGACAGCTCGAAGAGACCCAGTACTTC